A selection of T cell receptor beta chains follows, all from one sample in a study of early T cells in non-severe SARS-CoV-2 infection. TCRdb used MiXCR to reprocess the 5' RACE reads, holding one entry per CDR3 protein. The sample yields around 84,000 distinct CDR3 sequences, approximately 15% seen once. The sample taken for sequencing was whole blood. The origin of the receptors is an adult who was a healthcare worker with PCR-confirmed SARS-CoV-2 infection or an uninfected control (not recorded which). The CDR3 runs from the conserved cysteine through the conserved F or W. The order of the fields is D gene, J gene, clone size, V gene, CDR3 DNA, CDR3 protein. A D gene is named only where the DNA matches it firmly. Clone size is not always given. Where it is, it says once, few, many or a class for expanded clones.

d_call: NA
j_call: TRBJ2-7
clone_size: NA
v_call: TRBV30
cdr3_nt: TGTGCCTGGAGTTTGGCCCTCGTGGGGGAGCAGTACTTC
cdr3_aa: CAWSLALVGEQYF

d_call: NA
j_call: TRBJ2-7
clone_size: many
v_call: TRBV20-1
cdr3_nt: TGCAGTGGGCCTGGAGAAATCTACGAGCAGTACTTC
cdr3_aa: CSGPGEIYEQYF

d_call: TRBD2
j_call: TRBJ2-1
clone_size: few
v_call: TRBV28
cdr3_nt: TGTGCCAGCACTCCTAGCGGGCTGCCCACCTACAATGAGCAGTTCTTC
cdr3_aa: CASTPSGLPTYNEQFF

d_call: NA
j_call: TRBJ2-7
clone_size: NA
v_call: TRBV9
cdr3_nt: TGTGCCAGCAGCGTAGACGGGTCAGGGGACGAGCAGTACTTC
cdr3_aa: CASSVDGSGDEQYF

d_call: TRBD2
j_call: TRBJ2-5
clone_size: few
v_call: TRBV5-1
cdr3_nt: TGCGCCAGCAGTTTCAGCGGGGTCGAGACCCAGTACTTC
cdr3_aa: CASSFSGVETQYF

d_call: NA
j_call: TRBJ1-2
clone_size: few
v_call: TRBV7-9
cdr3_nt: TGTGCCAGCAGCTCCGGCGGGGGGGCAGAGGGCTACACCTTC
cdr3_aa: CASSSGGGAEGYTF

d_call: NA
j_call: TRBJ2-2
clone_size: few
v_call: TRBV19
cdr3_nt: TGTGCCAGTAGTATAGGGACAGCGAACACCGGGGAGCTGTTTTTT
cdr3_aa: CASSIGTANTGELFF

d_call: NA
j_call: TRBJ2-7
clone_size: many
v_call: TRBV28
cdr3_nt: TGTGCCAGCAGGACACTAGCCGAGCAGTACTTC
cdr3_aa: CASRTLAEQYF

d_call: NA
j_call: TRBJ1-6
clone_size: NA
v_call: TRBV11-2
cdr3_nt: TGTGCCAGCAGCTTATCCGGGTCCTATAATTCACCCCTCCACTTT
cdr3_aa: CASSLSGSYNSPLHF

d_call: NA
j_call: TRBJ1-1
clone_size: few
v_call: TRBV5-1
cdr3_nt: TGCGCCAGCAGCTTTTTTTCCCCCACTGAAGCTTTCTTT
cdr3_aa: CASSFFSPTEAFF

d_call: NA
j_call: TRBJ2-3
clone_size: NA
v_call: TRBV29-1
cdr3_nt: TGCAGCGTTGAAGAGAGGACCAGCACAGATACGCAGTATTTT
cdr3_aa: CSVEERTSTDTQYF

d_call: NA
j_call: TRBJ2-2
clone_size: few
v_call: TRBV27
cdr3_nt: TGTGCCAGCAGTTTAGGCGTCGAAGGGACCGGGGAGCTGTTTTTT
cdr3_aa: CASSLGVEGTGELFF

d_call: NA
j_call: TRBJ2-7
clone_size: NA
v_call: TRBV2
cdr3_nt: TGTGCCAGCAGTCTAGTGAGCGGTGCCTACGAGCAGTACTTC
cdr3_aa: CASSLVSGAYEQYF

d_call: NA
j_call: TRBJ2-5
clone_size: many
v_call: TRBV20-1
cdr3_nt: TGCAGTGCTAGAGATAGTGTGGCAATTCAAGAGACCCAGTACTTC
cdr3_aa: CSARDSVAIQETQYF

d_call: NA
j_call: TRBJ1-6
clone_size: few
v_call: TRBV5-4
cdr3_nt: TGTGCCAGCAGCTGGGGCGATTCACCCCTCCACTTT
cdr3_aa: CASSWGDSPLHF

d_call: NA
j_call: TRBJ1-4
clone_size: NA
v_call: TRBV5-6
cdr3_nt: TGTGCCAGCAGCTTCCTGCAGGAAAAACTGTTTTTT
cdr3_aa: CASSFLQEKLFF

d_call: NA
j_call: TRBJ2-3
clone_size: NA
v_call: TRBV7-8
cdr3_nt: TGTGCCAGCAGCTCCCCCCGGTCGGTCCCCGTCCATACGCAGTATTTT
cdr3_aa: CASSSPRSVPVHTQYF

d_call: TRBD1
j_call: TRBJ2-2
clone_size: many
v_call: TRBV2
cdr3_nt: TGTGCCAGCAGTGGCAACGGCAGGGGGCCGTACACCGGGGAGCTGTTTTTT
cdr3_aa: CASSGNGRGPYTGELFF

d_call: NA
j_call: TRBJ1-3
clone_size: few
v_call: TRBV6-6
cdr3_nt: TGTGCCAGCATTTCCGGCCCCTCCAAAGGAAACACCATATATTTT
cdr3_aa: CASISGPSKGNTIYF

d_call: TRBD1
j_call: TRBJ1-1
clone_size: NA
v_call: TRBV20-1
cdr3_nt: TGCAGTGCTAGAGCTGGGTGGGGACAGCCATTAGAGACCGAAGCTTTCTTT
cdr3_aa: CSARAGWGQPLETEAFF

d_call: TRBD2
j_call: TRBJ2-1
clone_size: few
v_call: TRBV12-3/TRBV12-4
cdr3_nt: TGTGCCAGCAGTTTCGCGGGAGTTATCTACAATGAGCAGTTCTTC
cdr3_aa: CASSFAGVIYNEQFF

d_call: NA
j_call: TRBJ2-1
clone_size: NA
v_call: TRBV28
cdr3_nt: TGTGCCAGCACAAGGGGGGACGCGAAAACCGATGAGCAGTTCTTC
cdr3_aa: CASTRGDAKTDEQFF

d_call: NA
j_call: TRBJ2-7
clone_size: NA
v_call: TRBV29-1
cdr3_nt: TGCAGCGTTCTTGGGGGAGAGGGCTCCTACGAGCAGTACTTC
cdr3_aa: CSVLGGEGSYEQYF

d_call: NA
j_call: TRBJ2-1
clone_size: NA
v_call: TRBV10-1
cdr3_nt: TGCGCCAGCAGTGAGTCGAACGGGGAGCAGTTCTTC
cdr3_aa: CASSESNGEQFF

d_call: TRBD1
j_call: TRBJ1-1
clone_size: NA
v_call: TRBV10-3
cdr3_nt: TGTGCCATCAGCCTGGACAGGGGGGGAACTGAAGCTTTCTTT
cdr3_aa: CAISLDRGGTEAFF

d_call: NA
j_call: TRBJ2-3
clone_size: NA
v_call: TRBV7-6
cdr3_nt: TGTGCCAGCAGCCCCCATGGGGGAACGCAGTATTTT
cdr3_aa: CASSPHGGTQYF